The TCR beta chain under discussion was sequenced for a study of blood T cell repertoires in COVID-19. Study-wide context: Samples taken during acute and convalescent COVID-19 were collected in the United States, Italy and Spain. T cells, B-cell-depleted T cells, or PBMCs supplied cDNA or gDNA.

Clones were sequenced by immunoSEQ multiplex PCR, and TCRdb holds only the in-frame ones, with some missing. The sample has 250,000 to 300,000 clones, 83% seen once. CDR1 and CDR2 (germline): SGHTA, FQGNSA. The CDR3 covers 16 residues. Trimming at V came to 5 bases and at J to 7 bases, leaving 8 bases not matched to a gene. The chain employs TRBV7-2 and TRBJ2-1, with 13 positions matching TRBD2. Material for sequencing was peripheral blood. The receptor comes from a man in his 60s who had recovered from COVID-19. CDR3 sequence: CASSPQGLAGVNEQFF. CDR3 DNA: TGTGCCAGCAGCCCCCAAGGACTAGCGGGGGTGAATGAGCAGTTCTTC.